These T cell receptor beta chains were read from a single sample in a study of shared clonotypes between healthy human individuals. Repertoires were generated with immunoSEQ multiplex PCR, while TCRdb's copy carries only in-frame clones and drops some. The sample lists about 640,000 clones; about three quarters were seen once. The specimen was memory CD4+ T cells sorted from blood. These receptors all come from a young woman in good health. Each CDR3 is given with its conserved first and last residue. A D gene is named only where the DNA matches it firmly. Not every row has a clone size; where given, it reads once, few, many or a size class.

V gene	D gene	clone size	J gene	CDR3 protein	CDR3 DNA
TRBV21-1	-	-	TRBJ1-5	CASSKTRSRDRAGQPQHF	TGTGCCAGCAGCAAAACGCGGTCGAGGGACAGGGCCGGGCAGCCCCAGCATTTT
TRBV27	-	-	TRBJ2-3	CASRRTDTQYF	TGTGCCAGCAGACGCACAGATACGCAGTATTTT
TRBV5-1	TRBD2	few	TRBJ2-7	CASRNQGGEYF	TGCGCCAGCAGAAACCAGGGAGGGGAGTACTTC
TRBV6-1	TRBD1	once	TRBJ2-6	CASSVPGGASSGANVLTF	TGTGCCAGCAGTGTGCCAGGGGGCGCAAGCTCTGGGGCCAACGTCCTGACTTTC
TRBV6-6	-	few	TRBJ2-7	CASTKKGGTHLYEQYF	TGTGCCAGCACCAAAAAGGGCGGCACACATCTCTACGAGCAGTACTTC
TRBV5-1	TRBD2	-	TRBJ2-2	CASSLRAGGPGTGELFF	TGCGCCAGCAGCCTTCGAGCGGGAGGGCCGGGCACCGGGGAGCTGTTTTTT
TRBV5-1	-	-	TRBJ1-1	CASSLRAGHIMNTEAFF	TGCGCCAGCAGCTTGCGAGCTGGACATATCATGAACACTGAAGCTTTCTTT
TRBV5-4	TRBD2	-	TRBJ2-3	CASSGGTSGRTDTQYF	TGTGCCAGCAGCGGTGGGACTAGCGGGAGGACAGATACGCAGTATTTT
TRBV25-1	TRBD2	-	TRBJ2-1	CASSDSTGGQLDEQFF	TGTGCCAGCAGTGACAGTACGGGAGGCCAGTTAGATGAGCAGTTCTTC
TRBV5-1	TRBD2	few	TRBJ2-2	CASDKQPTGLKNTGELFF	TGCGCCAGCGACAAACAACCAACGGGACTAAAGAACACCGGGGAGCTGTTTTTT
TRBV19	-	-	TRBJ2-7	CASRRKDSPYEQYF	TGTGCCAGTCGACGAAAGGACAGCCCCTACGAGCAGTACTTC
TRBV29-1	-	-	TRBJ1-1	CSVRPGADTEAFF	TGCAGCGTTCGTCCAGGGGCGGATACTGAAGCTTTCTTT
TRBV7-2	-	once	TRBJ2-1	CASSSQSFAGQIYNEQFF	TGTGCCAGCAGCTCGCAGTCTTTCGCGGGCCAAATCTACAATGAGCAGTTCTTC
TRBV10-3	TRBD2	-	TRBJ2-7	CAISEIAGVGEQYF	TGTGCCATCAGTGAAATAGCGGGAGTAGGCGAGCAGTACTTC
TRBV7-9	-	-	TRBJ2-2	CASSLEAGELFF	TGTGCCAGCAGCTTAGAAGCCGGGGAGCTGTTTTTT
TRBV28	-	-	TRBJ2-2	CASSLILGKHTGELFF	TGTGCCAGCAGCCTCATCTTGGGTAAACACACCGGGGAGCTGTTTTTT
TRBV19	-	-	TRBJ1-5	CASSMTVNQPQHF	TGTGCCAGTAGTATGACAGTCAATCAGCCCCAGCATTTT
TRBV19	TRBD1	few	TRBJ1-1	CATRRQGMNTEAFF	TGTGCCACCCGACGACAGGGTATGAACACTGAAGCTTTCTTT